The text below deals with one T cell receptor (beta chain). No antigen is known for it. Qualities for individual bases were not recorded, and no much larger clone is one base off. The junction shows trimming of 4 bases on V and 7 bases on J, and the gene matches do not reach 9 bases of it. The CDR3, from cysteine to phenylalanine, totals 16 residues. The entry retains the CDR3 DNA only, 48 bases that are in frame from base 1. The CDR1 and CDR2 encoded by the germline V gene are SGHRS and YFSETQ. This sample was taken from a study of cytotoxic CD8 clonotypes in ibrutinib-treated CLL (dated by TCRdb to the early 2020s). With respect to the entire study: The cohort included about 15 treatment-naive and some 10 relapsed/refractory patients; roughly 17 were IGHV unmutated. The response samples were drawn at a median of roughly twelve months into treatment, with a range of roughly 6 to 36 months. Partial responses were observed in about 24 patients and complete responses in 2; after a median follow-up of 68 months, remission was maintained in approximately 14 patients and progression was observed in roughly twelve. Of the 80 to 95 participants in the trial, approximately 25 had longitudinal samples available. Samples averaged roughly 280,000 productive templates and 94,082 productive rearrangements. Cryopreserved peripheral blood mononuclear cells were collected at three points: before therapy, at response, and at either sustained remission or disease progression. Study-wide conclusions, independent of this receptor: At ibrutinib response clonality went up, during sustained remission it held steady, and at progression it dropped back toward baseline. Public clonotypes were found to be uncommon and were observed to contract or remain stable during treatment; the increase in clonality was shown to reflect expansion of private clonotypes at ibrutinib response. Baseline clonality exceeded that of age-matched healthy donors and correlated strongly with circulating CD8+ T-cell counts. Sustained-remission and progressing patients did not have matched sampling times, and lymph node repertoires were not examined.

For TCR beta library preparation, roughly 2.2 micrograms of genomic DNA were isolated from cryopreserved PBMCs. Longitudinal blood samples from CLL patients on ibrutinib monotherapy were analyzed using high-throughput TCR beta sequencing. The patients took part in an open-label, single-center phase 2 trial of ibrutinib monotherapy. On a MiSeq, deep resolution sequencing aimed for a depth between 1 in 1 million and 1 in 200,000 T cells, with each clonotype covered approximately 9.2x on average. The immunoSEQ hsTCRB Kit was used to generate TCR beta libraries. On the authors' methods: Data were analyzed with ImmunoSEQ Data Assistant and ImmunoSEQ Analyzer, with V, D and J genes assigned per IMGT definitions. Clonality, which ranges from 0 to 1, was calculated as one minus the normalized Shannon entropy of productive rearrangement frequencies. Only overrepresented clonotypes making up at least 0.05% of the repertoire of each patient were included in the public clonotype analysis. Repertoires from thirteen age-matched healthy donors in immuneACCESS were used as clonality controls. TCRdb obtained this table from immuneACCESS and retained in-frame rearrangements with V and J assigned. These tables miss some clones; where compared with another copy, unresolved V genes account for less than half of the shortfall, and the remainder is unexplained. The V and J calls and clone size are taken from that table; D and trimming were inferred from the DNA. The table for this sample lists about 35,000 clones; 49% of them were counted only once. 18% of the sample is held by the ten biggest clonotypes.

Sequenced here: PBMCs, sampled before ibrutinib treatment. This clonotype originated in a human donor with chronic lymphocytic leukemia. Rearrangement joined TRBV5-1 to TRBJ2-1, and 12 bases in between align with TRBD1. The nucleotide sequence is given as TGCGCCAGCAGCCGAGCCGGGACAGGGGGCCTTAATGAGCAGTTCTTC. Its amino acids are CASSRAGTGGLNEQFF.